This T cell receptor beta chain is drawn from a study of memory CD4+ T cells and cytomegalovirus serostatus. This clone was seen a few times. Antigen specificity is unknown. In the source study's methods: Out-of-frame sequences were removed, leaving some 2 million distinct TCRbeta sequences. The protocol was immunoSEQ multiplex PCR, while the TCRdb copy is restricted to in-frame clones and leaves out a portion. From that table come the V and J calls and clone size; the DNA was used to work out D and trimming. The data show 45,000 to 60,000 clones, about three quarters seen once. The CDR3 totals 13 residues. Per the germline V gene, CDR1 is MNHNY and CDR2 is SVGAGI (reference sequence). The V gene lost 6 bases and the J gene lost 2 bases, with 10 bases spanning the gap. The sort gate was single viable CD3+CD4+CD8-CD45RO+ cells for memory CD4+ T cells. Serostatus was set by detecting CMV pp150, pp28, p38, p52 IgG. CD4+ T cells were isolated by positive magnetic selection.

Overall study results and limits: The CMV-associated TCR signature appears largely within the CD4+ memory repertoire.

The chain couples TRBV6-6 to TRBJ1-2; tentatively, D is TRBD1 (5 bases). Material: memory CD4+ T cells from blood. This receptor was obtained from an adult in good health and CMV-seropositive. CDR3 residues: CASSPTANYGYTF. The CDR3, as DNA: TGTGCCAGCAGCCCGACAGCCAACTATGGCTACACCTTC.